The T cell receptor (beta chain) described here comes from a study of regulatory T cells in long-lasting Graves disease. Study-wide findings and caveats: A greater number of public clonotypes (roughly 2,700) was shared by persistent patients than by new patients (over 900). Thyroid tissue went unstudied; only peripheral blood was examined.

Libraries of TCR beta came from iRepertoire HTBI primers plus Arm-PCR of CDR3 regions. TCRdb ran MiXCR on the multiplex PCR reads and lists one entry per CDR3 protein. The sample includes about 470,000 distinct CDR3 sequences, about a fifth seen only once; the top ten take approximately 8%. Stated time point: persistent/refractory GD, antithyroid drugs over 5 years with positive TRAb. The authors made the TCR library using RNA they extracted from PBMCs. This CDR3 is built from 15 residues. With V trimmed by 3 bases and J by 2 bases, 1 base remained unmatched. Germline V CDR1 and CDR2: LNHDA, SQIVND (reference sequence). In the case of this clonotype: Its antigen is unknown.

The J gene is TRBJ2-2, the V gene TRBV19; 9 nucleotides agree with TRBD2. The starting material was peripheral blood mononuclear cells (PBMCs), obtained when the disease was refractory, from a patient treated with antithyroid drugs. The TCR originated in a female donor with Graves disease. The chain's CDR3 is CASSILAGNTGELFF. CDR3 coding DNA: TGTGCCAGTAGTATCCTAGCGGGAAACACCGGGGAGCTGTTTTTT.